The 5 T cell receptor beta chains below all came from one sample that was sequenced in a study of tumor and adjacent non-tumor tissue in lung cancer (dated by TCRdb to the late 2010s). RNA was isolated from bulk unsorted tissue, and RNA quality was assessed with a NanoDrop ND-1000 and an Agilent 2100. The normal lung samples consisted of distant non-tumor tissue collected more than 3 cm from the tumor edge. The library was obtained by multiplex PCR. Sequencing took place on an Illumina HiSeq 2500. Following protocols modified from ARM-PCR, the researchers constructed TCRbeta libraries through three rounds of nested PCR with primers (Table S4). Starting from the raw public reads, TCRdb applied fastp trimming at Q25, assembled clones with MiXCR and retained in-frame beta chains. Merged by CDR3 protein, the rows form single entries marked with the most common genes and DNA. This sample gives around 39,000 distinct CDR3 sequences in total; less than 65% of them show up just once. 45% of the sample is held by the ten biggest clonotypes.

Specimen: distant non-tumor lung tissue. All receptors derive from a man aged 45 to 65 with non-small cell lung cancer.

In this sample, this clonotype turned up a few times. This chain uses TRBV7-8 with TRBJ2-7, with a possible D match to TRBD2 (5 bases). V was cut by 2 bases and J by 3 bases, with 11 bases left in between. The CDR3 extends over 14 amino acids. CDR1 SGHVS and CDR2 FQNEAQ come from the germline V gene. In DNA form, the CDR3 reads TGTGCCAGCAGCTTATTGCCCGGGGACTACGAGCAGTACTTC. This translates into CASSLLPGDYEQYF.

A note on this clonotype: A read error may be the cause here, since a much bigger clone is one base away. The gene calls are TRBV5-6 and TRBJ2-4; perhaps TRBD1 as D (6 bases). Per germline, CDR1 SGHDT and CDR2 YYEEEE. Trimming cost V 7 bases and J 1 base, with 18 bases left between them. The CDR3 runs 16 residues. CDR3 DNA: TGTGCCAGCGGTTTACAGGGAATTTGGGCCAAAAACATTCAGTACTTC. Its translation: CASGLQGIWAKNIQYF.

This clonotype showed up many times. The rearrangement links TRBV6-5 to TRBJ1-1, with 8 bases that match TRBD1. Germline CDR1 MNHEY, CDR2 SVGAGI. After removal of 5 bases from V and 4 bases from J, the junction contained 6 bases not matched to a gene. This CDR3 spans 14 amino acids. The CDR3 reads CASSKATGGTEAFF. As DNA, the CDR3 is TGTGCCAGCAGTAAGGCTACAGGGGGCACTGAAGCTTTCTTT.

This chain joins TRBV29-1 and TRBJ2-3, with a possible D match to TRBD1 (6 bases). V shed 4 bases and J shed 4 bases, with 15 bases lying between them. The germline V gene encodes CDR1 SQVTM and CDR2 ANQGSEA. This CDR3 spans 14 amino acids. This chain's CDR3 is CSVVVSRGADTQYF. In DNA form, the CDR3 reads TGCAGCGTTGTCGTGTCCAGGGGAGCAGATACGCAGTATTTT.

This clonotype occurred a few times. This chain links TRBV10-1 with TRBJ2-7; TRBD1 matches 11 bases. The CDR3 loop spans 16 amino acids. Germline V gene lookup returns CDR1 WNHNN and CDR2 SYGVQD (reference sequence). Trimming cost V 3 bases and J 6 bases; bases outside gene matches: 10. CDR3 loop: CASSESGTGGRSEQYF. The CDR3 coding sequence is TGCGCCAGCAGTGAAAGCGGGACAGGGGGTCGGTCCGAGCAGTACTTC.